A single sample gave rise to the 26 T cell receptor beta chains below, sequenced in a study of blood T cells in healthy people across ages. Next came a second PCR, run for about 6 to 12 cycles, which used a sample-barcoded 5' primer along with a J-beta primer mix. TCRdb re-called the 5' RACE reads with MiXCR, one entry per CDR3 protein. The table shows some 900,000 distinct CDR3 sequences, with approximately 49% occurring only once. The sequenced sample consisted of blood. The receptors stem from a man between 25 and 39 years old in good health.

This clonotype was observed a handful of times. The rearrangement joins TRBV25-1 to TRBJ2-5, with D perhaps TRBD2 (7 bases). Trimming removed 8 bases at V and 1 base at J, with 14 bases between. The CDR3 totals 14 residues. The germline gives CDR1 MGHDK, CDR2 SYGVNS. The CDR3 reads CASVTRGAQETQYF. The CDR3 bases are TGTGCCAGCGTTACCCGGGGGGCCCAAGAGACCCAGTACTTC.

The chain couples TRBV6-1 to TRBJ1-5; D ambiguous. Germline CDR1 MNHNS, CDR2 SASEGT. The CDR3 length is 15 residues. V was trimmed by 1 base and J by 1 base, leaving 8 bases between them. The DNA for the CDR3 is TGTGCCAGCAGTGAAGTGGCAGCAAGCAATCAGCCCCAGCATTTT. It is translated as CASSEVAASNQPQHF.

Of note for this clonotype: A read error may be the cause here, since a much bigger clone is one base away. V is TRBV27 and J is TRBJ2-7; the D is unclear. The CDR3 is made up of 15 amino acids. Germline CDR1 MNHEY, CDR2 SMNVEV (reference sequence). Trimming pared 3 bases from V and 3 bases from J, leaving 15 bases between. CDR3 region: CASSLAPRTCYEQYF. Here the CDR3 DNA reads TGTGCCAGCAGTTTGGCGCCCAGGACCTGCTACGAGCAGTACTTC.

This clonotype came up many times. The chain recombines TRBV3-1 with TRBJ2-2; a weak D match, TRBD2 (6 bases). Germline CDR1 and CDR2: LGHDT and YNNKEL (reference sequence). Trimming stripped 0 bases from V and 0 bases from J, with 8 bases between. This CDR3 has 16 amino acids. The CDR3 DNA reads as TGTGCCAGCAGCCAAGAGGAGGGCGCGAACACCGGGGAGCTGTTTTTT. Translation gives CASSQEEGANTGELFF.

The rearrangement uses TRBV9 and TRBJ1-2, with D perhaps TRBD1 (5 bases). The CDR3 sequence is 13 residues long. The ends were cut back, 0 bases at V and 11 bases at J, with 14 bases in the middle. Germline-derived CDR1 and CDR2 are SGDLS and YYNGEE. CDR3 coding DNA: TGTGCCAGCAGCGTAGTACCCCAGGGACCATACACCTTC. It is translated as CASSVVPQGPYTF. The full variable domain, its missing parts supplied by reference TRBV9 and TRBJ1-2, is DSGVTQTPKHLITATGQRVTLRCSPRSGDLSVYWYQQSLDQGLQFLIQYYNGEERAKGNILERFSAQQFPDLHSELNLSSLELGDSALYFCASSVVPQGPYTFGSGTRLTVV.

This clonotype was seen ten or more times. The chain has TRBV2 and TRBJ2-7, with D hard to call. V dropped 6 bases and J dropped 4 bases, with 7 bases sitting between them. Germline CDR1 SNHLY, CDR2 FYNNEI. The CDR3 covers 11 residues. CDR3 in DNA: TGTGCCAGCAGCGCAAAGTACGAGCAGTACTTC. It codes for CASSAKYEQYF.

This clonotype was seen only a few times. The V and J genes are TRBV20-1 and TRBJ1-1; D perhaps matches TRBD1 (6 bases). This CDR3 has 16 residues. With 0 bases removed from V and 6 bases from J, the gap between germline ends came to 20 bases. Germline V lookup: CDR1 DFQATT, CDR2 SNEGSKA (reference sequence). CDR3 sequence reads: CSARDYEGGAGAEAFF. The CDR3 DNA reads TGCAGTGCTAGAGATTACGAGGGGGGAGCCGGCGCTGAAGCTTTCTTT.

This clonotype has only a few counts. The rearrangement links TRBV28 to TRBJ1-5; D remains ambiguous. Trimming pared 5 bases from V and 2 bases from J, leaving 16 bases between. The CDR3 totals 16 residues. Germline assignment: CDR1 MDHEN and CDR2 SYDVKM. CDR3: CASSVQRFNGNQPQHF. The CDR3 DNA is TGTGCCAGCAGTGTTCAGCGATTCAATGGCAATCAGCCCCAGCATTTT.

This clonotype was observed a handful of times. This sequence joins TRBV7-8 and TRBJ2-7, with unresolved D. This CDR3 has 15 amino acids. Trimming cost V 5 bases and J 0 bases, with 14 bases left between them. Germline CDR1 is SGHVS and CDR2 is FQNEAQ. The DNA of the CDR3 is TGTGCCAGCAGCCCGGTCGACCTCTCCTCCTACGAGCAGTACTTC. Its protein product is CASSPVDLSSYEQYF. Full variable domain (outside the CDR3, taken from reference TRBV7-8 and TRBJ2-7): GAGVSQSPRYKVAKRGQDVALRCDPISGHVSLFWYQQALGQGPEFLTYFQNEAQLDKSGLPSDRFFAERPEGSVSTLKIQRTQQEDSAVYLCASSPVDLSSYEQYFGPGTRLTVT.

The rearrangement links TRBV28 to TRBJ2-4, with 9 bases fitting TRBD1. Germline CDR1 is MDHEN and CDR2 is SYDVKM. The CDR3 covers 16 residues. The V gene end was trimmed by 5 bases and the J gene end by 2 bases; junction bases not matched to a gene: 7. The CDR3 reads CASSPTGGYSKNIQYF. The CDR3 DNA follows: TGTGCCAGCAGTCCGACAGGGGGTTATTCCAAAAACATTCAGTACTTC.

Here the CDR3 reads CAWSAQGQNYGYTF. The CDR3 DNA follows: TGTGCCTGGAGTGCCCAGGGACAGAACTATGGCTACACCTTC. This chain joins TRBV30 and TRBJ1-2, with 7 bases identical to TRBD1. With 1 base clipped from V and 2 bases from J, the junction kept 4 bases outside the gene matches. This CDR3 is 14 amino acids long. Germline assignment: CDR1 GTSNPN and CDR2 SVGIG (reference sequence).

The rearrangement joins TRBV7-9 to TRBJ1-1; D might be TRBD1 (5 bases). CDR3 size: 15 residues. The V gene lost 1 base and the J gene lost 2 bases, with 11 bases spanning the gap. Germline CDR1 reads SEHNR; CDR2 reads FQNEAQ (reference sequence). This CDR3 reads CASSLDGGLNTEAFF. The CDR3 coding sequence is TGTGCCAGCAGCTTAGACGGGGGGTTAAACACTGAAGCTTTCTTT.

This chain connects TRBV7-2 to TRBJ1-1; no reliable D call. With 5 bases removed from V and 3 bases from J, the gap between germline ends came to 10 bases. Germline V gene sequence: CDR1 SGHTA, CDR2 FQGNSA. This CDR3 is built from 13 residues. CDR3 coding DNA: TGTGCCAGCAGCCGACTCCAGTACACTGAAGCTTTCTTT. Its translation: CASSRLQYTEAFF. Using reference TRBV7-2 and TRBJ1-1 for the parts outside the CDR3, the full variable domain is GAGVSQSPSNKVTEKGKDVELRCDPISGHTALYWYRQSLGQGLEFLIYFQGNSAPDKSGLPSDRFSAERTGGSVSTLTIQRTQQEDSAVYLCASSRLQYTEAFFGQGTRLTVV.

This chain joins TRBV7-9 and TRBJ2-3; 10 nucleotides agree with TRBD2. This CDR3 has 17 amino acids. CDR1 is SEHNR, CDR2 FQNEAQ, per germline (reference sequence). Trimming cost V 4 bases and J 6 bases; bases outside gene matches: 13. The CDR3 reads CASSSRLSGGLGDTQYF. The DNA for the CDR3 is TGTGCCAGCAGCTCGAGGCTTAGCGGGGGGCTGGGGGATACGCAGTATTTT.

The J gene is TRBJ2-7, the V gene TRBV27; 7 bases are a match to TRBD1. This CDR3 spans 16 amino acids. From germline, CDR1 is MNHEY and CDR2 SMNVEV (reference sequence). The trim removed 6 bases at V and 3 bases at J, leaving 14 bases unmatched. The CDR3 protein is CASSHNSGQSLYEQYF. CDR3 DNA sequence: TGTGCCAGCAGCCATAATTCGGGACAGAGCCTCTACGAGCAGTACTTC.

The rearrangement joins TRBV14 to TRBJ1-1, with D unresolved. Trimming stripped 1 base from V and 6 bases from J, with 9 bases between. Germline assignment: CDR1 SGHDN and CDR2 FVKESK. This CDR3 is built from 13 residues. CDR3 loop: CASSQASWPEAFF. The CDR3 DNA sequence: TGTGCCAGCAGCCAAGCCAGTTGGCCTGAAGCTTTCTTT.

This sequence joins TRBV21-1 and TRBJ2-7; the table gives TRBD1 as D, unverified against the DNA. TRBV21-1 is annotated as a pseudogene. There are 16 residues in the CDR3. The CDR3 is CASSKALYPARYEQYF. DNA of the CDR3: TGTGCCAGCAGCAAAGCGCTTTACCCGGCAAGGTACGAGCAGTACTTC.

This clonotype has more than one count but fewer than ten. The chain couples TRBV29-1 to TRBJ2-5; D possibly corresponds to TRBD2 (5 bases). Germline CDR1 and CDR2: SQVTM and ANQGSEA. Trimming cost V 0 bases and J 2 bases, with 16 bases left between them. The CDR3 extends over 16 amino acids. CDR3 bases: TGCAGCGTTGAAGATAAGATAGGGAGTCGGCAAGAGACCCAGTACTTC. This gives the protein CSVEDKIGSRQETQYF.

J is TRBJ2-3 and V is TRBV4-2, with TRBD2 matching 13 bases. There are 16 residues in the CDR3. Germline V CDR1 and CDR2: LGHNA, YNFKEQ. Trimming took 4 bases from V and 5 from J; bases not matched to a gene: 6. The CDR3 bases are TGTGCCAGCAGCCGGACTAGCGGGGGAGGTCAAGATACGCAGTATTTT. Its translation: CASSRTSGGGQDTQYF.

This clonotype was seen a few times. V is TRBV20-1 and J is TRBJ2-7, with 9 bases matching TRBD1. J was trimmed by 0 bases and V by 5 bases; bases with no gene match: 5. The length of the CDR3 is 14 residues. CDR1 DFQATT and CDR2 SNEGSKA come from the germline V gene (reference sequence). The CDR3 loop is CSAPNRGLSYEQYF. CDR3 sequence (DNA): TGCAGTGCTCCGAACAGGGGGCTCTCCTACGAGCAGTACTTC.

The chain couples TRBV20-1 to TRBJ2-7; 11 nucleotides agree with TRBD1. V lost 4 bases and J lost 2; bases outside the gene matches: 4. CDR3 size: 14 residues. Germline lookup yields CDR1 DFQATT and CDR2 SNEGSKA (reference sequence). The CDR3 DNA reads TGCAGTGCTATCCGGGACAGGGGGACCTACGAGCAGTACTTC. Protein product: CSAIRDRGTYEQYF.

CDR3 DNA: TGTGCCAGCAGTTACAATGCGGGGCGCGTCAATGAGCAGTACTTC. This translates into CASSYNAGRVNEQYF. The chain employs TRBV6-5 and TRBJ2-7; TRBD2 might be the D (6 bases). Germline CDR1 and CDR2: MNHEY and SVGAGI. Trimming pared 2 bases from V and 7 bases from J, leaving 18 bases between. This CDR3 contains 15 residues.

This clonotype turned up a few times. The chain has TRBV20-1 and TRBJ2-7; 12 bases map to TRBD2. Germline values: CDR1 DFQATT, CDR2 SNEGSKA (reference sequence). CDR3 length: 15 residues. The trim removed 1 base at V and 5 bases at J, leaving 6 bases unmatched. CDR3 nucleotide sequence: TGCAGTGCTAGAGTTCCGACTAGCGGGGGCCACGAGCAGTACTTC. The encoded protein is CSARVPTSGGHEQYF.

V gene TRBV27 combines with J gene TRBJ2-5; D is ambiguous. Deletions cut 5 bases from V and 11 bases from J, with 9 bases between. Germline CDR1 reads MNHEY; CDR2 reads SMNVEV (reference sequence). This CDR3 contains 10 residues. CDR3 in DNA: TGTGCCAGCAGTGCCGTAGGGCAGTACTTC. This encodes CASSAVGQYF.

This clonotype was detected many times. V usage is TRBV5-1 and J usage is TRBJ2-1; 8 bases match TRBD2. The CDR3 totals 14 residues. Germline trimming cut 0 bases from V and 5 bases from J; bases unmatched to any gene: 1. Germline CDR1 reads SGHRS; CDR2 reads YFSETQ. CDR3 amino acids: CASSLAGGNNEQFF. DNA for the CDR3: TGCGCCAGCAGCTTGGCGGGGGGGAACAATGAGCAGTTCTTC.

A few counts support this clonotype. For the CDR3, the DNA is TGTGCCAGCAGTGCCCAGGATCAGGTGGATGGCTACACCTTC. Translation gives CASSAQDQVDGYTF. The rearrangement uses TRBV25-1 and TRBJ1-2; D call uncertain. Looked up from germline, CDR1 is MGHDK and CDR2 is SYGVNS. Trimming took 4 bases from V and 6 from J, leaving 15 bases between them. The CDR3 contains 14 residues.